Below, 13 T cell receptor beta chains from the same sample are listed, as sequenced in a study of control samples from healthy donors and cancer patients. Using immunoSEQ multiplex PCR, the repertoire was profiled, and TCRdb retains in-frame clones only, with some absent. Of about 63,000 clones in the sample, approximately 85% are singletons; the top ten hold roughly 5.5%. The sequenced sample consisted of blood. All receptors come from a middle-aged man in good health.

This chain joins TRBV29-1 and TRBJ1-1; 8 bases line up with TRBD1. The V gene's germline CDR1 is SQVTM and CDR2 ANQGSEA. The CDR3 is 16 residues long. The V and J ends lost 6 bases and 0 bases, in that order; junction bases with no gene match: 12. CDR3 nucleotide sequence: TGCAGCGTCTGGCTGGGGACAGGAGGATTGAACACTGAAGCTTTCTTT. Its protein is CSVWLGTGGLNTEAFF.

The genes are TRBV27 and TRBJ1-4, with 8 bases fitting TRBD1. Germline values: CDR1 MNHEY, CDR2 SMNVEV (reference sequence). The CDR3 sequence is 13 residues long. V lost 6 bases, J lost 10 bases, and 7 bases stayed unmatched. CDR3 amino acids: CASSSDRDRKLFF. CDR3 in DNA: TGTGCCAGCAGCTCGGACAGGGACAGAAAACTGTTTTTT.

CDR3 sequence (DNA): TGTGCCAGCATGGGGACAGGGCTAGGAGAAAAACTGTTTTTT. It specifies CASMGTGLGEKLFF. The chain employs TRBV27 and TRBJ1-4; 9 positions match TRBD1. Per germline, CDR1 MNHEY and CDR2 SMNVEV (reference sequence). J gave up 8 bases and V 7 bases, and 8 bases lay outside the gene matches. This CDR3 contains 14 residues. Combining the CDR3 with reference TRBV27 and TRBJ1-4 gives the whole variable domain EAQVTQNPRYLITVTGKKLTVTCSQNMNHEYMSWYRQDPGLGLRQIYYSMNVEVTDKGDVPEGYKVSRKEKRNFPLILESPSPNQTSLYFCASMGTGLGEKLFFGSGTQLSVL.

V usage is TRBV13 and J usage is TRBJ1-2; D not resolved. Between the trimmed V and J ends, which lost 4 bases and 1 base, there was a span of 13 bases. Germline CDR1 PRHDT, CDR2 FYEKMQ (reference sequence). The CDR3 loop spans 15 amino acids. CDR3 in amino acids: CASSSGPLHNYGYTF. The CDR3, as DNA: TGTGCCAGCAGCTCCGGACCCCTGCATAACTATGGCTACACCTTC.

In this sample, this clone turned up a few times. The V gene is TRBV4-1, the J gene TRBJ1-5; D remains ambiguous. This CDR3 is 18 amino acids long. CDR1 is MGHRA and CDR2 is YSYEKL in the germline V gene. V was shortened by 0 bases and J by 0 bases, with 15 bases between the two germline ends. Here the CDR3 reads CASSQDRDLFSSNQPQHF. The CDR3 bases are TGCGCCAGCAGCCAAGATCGGGATCTATTCTCTAGCAATCAGCCCCAGCATTTT.

This chain links TRBV2 with TRBJ1-3; a weak D match, TRBD1 (5 bases). Trimming shortened V by 5 bases and J by 3 bases, and 14 bases separated the two germline ends. This CDR3 has 15 residues. Germline CDR1 reads SNHLY; CDR2 reads FYNNEI. CDR3 in amino acids: CASSIGGQSGNTIYF. In DNA form, the CDR3 reads TGTGCCAGCAGTATCGGGGGTCAGAGTGGAAACACCATATATTTT.

This clone was detected once. V is TRBV19 and J is TRBJ1-4, with TRBD1 matching over 7 bases. This CDR3 region has 16 residues. Looked up from germline, CDR1 is LNHDA and CDR2 is SQIVND (reference sequence). Losses at the gene ends were 4 bases for V and 5 bases for J; bases not matched to a gene: 10. The CDR3 loop reads CASSTTQGGGNEKLFF. CDR3 bases: TGTGCCAGTAGTACCACACAAGGGGGCGGGAATGAAAAACTGTTTTTT.

CDR3 bases: TGTGCCAGCTCACCACCGGGAGGGGACACTGAAGCTTTCTTT. This sequence encodes CASSPPGGDTEAFF. The chain has TRBV18 and TRBJ1-1, with D possibly matching TRBD1 (5 bases). The CDR3 has 14 amino acids. Trimming pared 0 bases from V and 3 bases from J, leaving 8 bases between. The germline gives CDR1 KGHSH, CDR2 LQKENI.

The chain combines TRBV18 with TRBJ1-3; D is uncertain. CDR1 and CDR2 (germline): KGHSH, LQKENI. Deletions cut 4 bases from V and 0 bases from J, with 4 bases between. The CDR3 is 13 residues long. CDR3 DNA sequence: TGTGCCAGCTCACGGGACTCTGGAAACACCATATATTTT. Amino acids: CASSRDSGNTIYF.

The chain recombines TRBV5-6 with TRBJ1-1; perhaps TRBD1 as D (5 bases). CDR1 is SGHDT and CDR2 is YYEEEE in the germline V gene. This CDR3 region has 15 residues. Trimming took off 2 bases at V and 5 bases at J, with 16 bases between the two ends. CDR3 sequence reads: CASSFVRGERTEAFF. The CDR3 region has the DNA TGTGCCAGCAGCTTCGTTCGGGGGGAGAGAACTGAAGCTTTCTTT.

This chain joins TRBV20-1 and TRBJ2-3, with unresolved D. The CDR3 is 15 amino acids. Between the trimmed V and J ends, which lost 3 bases and 2 bases, there was a span of 15 bases. Germline lookup yields CDR1 DFQATT and CDR2 SNEGSKA (reference sequence). This CDR3 reads CSASDAGRLTDTQYF. The CDR3 nucleotides are TGCAGTGCTAGTGACGCCGGCCGGCTCACAGATACGCAGTATTTT.

V and J are TRBV6-2 or TRBV6-3 and TRBJ2-7; possibly TRBD2 for D (5 bases). This CDR3 is built from 14 residues. Trimming took off 2 bases at V and 7 bases at J, with 15 bases between the two ends. CDR1 is MNHEY and CDR2 is SVGEGT in the germline V gene. The CDR3 DNA is TGTGCCAGCAGTTACATCGCCAGACGCGGGGAGCAGTACTTC. Protein sequence: CASSYIARRGEQYF.

The genes are TRBV7-8 and TRBJ2-2; TRBD2 matches at 12 bases. The germline gives CDR1 SGHVS, CDR2 FQNEAQ. This CDR3 region has 17 residues. Unmatched junction bases numbered 9, after V lost 5 bases and J lost 5 bases. The CDR3 DNA is TGTGCCAGCAGCCAGTCTAGCGGGAGGGCCTTAACCGGGGAGCTGTTTTTT. As protein: CASSQSSGRALTGELFF.